The 28 T cell receptor beta chains below all came from one sample that was sequenced in a study of post-analysis software for immune sequencing data. TCR beta libraries were prepared from cDNA with unique molecular identifiers. TCRdb re-called the PCR reads with MiXCR, one entry per CDR3 protein. The repertoire includes roughly 200,000 distinct CDR3 sequences, 29% of them detected once, and 3% to 3.5% sits in the top ten. Their specific antigens are unknown. Study-wide findings and caveats: Five or six TRBV segments, TRBV5-6, TRBV5-1 and TRBV20-1 among them, were found more frequent in patients than controls.

What was sequenced was blood. The receptors derive from a girl aged 2-17 years with multiple sclerosis.

Concerning this clonotype: A much larger clone lies one base from this, so it may be a read error. This chain uses TRBV29-1 with TRBJ2-7; 10 bases line up with TRBD2. Germline assignment: CDR1 SQVTM and CDR2 ANQGSEA. This CDR3 has 14 amino acids. J gave up 2 bases and V 4 bases, and 5 bases lay outside the gene matches. The DNA of the CDR3 is TGCAGCGTTGGCGCTAGCGGGGGACCCTACGAGCAGTACTTC. This translates into CSVGASGGPYEQYF.

This clonotype was picked up many times. This chain joins TRBV3-1 and TRBJ2-4; TRBD2 agrees at 7 bases. Germline V gives CDR1 LGHDT, CDR2 YNNKEL (reference sequence). This CDR3 is built from 14 residues. The V gene end was trimmed by 7 bases and the J gene end by 2 bases; junction bases not matched to a gene: 5. The CDR3 bases are TGTGCCAGCACCCTACTAGCGTCCAAAAACATTCAGTACTTC. It yields the protein CASTLLASKNIQYF.

This clonotype has only a few counts. CDR3 region: CSVEGGSSGNTIYF. The CDR3 nucleotides are TGCAGCGTTGAAGGGGGGAGCTCTGGAAACACCATATATTTT. The chain recombines TRBV29-1 with TRBJ1-3; D might be TRBD1 (5 bases). Germline assignment: CDR1 SQVTM and CDR2 ANQGSEA. V lost 1 base, J lost 0 bases, and 7 bases lay in between. The CDR3 contains 14 residues.

The chain combines TRBV20-1 with TRBJ1-5; 7 nucleotides line up with TRBD1. Losses at the gene ends were 8 bases for V and 3 bases for J; bases not matched to a gene: 7. The CDR3 covers 13 residues. The germline V gene has CDR1 DFQATT and CDR2 SNEGSKA (reference sequence). In DNA, the CDR3 is TGCAGTACCCGACAGGGAGTCAATCAGCCCCAGCATTTT. Its translation: CSTRQGVNQPQHF.

For this clonotype: This may come from a read error, since a much larger clone is one base off. V and J are TRBV5-5 and TRBJ2-1, with D unclear. The V gene's germline CDR1 is SGHKS and CDR2 YYEKEE (reference sequence). This CDR3 has 13 residues. V was shortened by 4 bases and J by 8 bases, with 13 bases between the two germline ends. The CDR3 reads CASSPPRSDEQFF. Written as DNA, the CDR3 is TGTGCCAGCAGCCCCCCGCGGTCCGATGAGCAGTTCTTC.

On this clonotype: Germline is not matched at one junction end, which may reflect a read error. This chain joins TRBV7-9 and TRBJ2-7; 7 positions match TRBD2. The J call may be incorrect, as the DNA end agrees better with TRBJ2-5. CDR3 length: 18 residues. Germline loops: CDR1 SEHNR, CDR2 FQNEAQ (reference sequence). The CDR3 is CACSLARGRGRGEETQYF. The CDR3 nucleotides are TGTGCCTGCAGCTTAGCTCGGGGTCGCGGGAGAGGGGAAGAGACCCAGTACTTC.

This clonotype was observed many times. The chain carries TRBV20-1 and TRBJ2-7, with a possible D match to TRBD1 (6 bases). Per germline, CDR1 DFQATT and CDR2 SNEGSKA (reference sequence). This CDR3 has 13 amino acids. V lost 4 bases and J lost 3, with 13 bases in between. The CDR3 DNA sequence: TGCAGTGCTACTTCTGGACAGAGCTACGAGCAGTACTTC. Translated, it gives CSATSGQSYEQYF.

This clonotype was seen many times. V and J are TRBV20-1 and TRBJ2-7, with D maybe TRBD1 (6 bases). The CDR3 covers 14 residues. The V end was cut by 5 bases, the J end by 5 bases, with 19 bases between. Germline V CDR1 and CDR2: DFQATT, SNEGSKA (reference sequence). The CDR3 DNA reads as TGCAGTGCTCAACAGGGACGGATGTCCCACGAGCAGTACTTC. Translating it yields CSAQQGRMSHEQYF.

J is TRBJ1-1 and V is TRBV6-5; TRBD1 is a possible D gene (6 bases). CDR1 is MNHEY, CDR2 SVGAGI, per germline. CDR3 length: 13 residues. The V end lost 6 bases, the J end lost 10 bases, and 18 bases lay between the germline ends. The chain's CDR3 is CASRKQGLSGAFF. The CDR3, as DNA: TGTGCCAGCAGAAAACAGGGCCTCTCGGGAGCTTTCTTT.

V gene TRBV2 combines with J gene TRBJ2-5; 8 nucleotides align to TRBD2. V was clipped by 6 bases and J by 2 bases; unmatched bases: 5. The CDR3 contains 14 residues. CDR1 is SNHLY, CDR2 FYNNEI, per germline. The CDR3 is CASRELAVQETQYF. The CDR3 coding sequence is TGTGCCAGCAGGGAACTAGCGGTACAAGAGACCCAGTACTTC.

This clonotype was detected only a few times. This rearrangement joins TRBV7-9 to TRBJ1-1; TRBD1 matches 7 bases. Germline V gene sequence: CDR1 SEHNR, CDR2 FQNEAQ (reference sequence). The CDR3 length is 16 residues. V dropped 4 bases and J dropped 7; count of bases not matched to a gene: 15. The DNA for the CDR3 is TGTGCCAGCAGCTCGACGGCCACAGGGGACGGGAGTGAAGCTTTCTTT. Translated, it gives CASSSTATGDGSEAFF.

The rearrangement uses TRBV27 and TRBJ1-2; D unresolved. The V end was cut by 8 bases, the J end by 6 bases, with 13 bases between. CDR1 is MNHEY and CDR2 is SMNVEV in the germline V gene (reference sequence). This CDR3 is 12 amino acids long. The CDR3 DNA follows: TGTGCCAGCTCTAAGACGGGAAATGGCTACACCTTC. Protein: CASSKTGNGYTF.

This clonotype was seen at least ten times. V and J are TRBV6-6 and TRBJ2-1, with D maybe TRBD2 (6 bases). Germline V lookup: CDR1 MNHNY, CDR2 SVGAGI (reference sequence). This CDR3 contains 15 residues. Trimming took 7 bases from V and 7 from J, leaving 20 bases between them. DNA for the CDR3: TGTGCCAGCACCGCGGGACCTGGTAGGAGTAATGAGCAGTTCTTC. Its protein product is CASTAGPGRSNEQFF.

This clonotype appeared a few times. Just one base apart from a much larger clone, this may be a read error. The chain uses TRBV4-2 and TRBJ2-5; D is perhaps TRBD2 (5 bases). Per the germline V gene, CDR1 is LGHNA and CDR2 is YNFKEQ. V was clipped by 1 base and J by 5 bases, with 11 bases between them. The CDR3 has 14 amino acids. The CDR3 coding sequence is TGTGCCAGCAGCCAAGGGGCTAGCTGGGAGACCCAGTACTTC. It codes for CASSQGASWETQYF.

This clonotype showed up many times. V is TRBV5-1 and J is TRBJ2-1; 10 nucleotides align to TRBD2. The CDR3 is 15 residues long. V lost 3 bases and J lost 4; bases outside the gene matches: 4. From germline, CDR1 is SGHRS and CDR2 YFSETQ. The CDR3 nucleotides read TGCGCCAGCAGCTCTGGACTAGCGGCATACAATGAGCAGTTCTTC. This gives the protein CASSSGLAAYNEQFF.

This clonotype was counted a few times. The chain combines TRBV12-3 or TRBV12-4 with TRBJ2-7; D might be TRBD1 (6 bases). The CDR3 has 19 amino acids. Trimming left V 5 bases short and J 2 bases short, with 28 bases between. CDR3 in amino acids: CASSIRRNPGQGKTYEQYF. CDR3 in DNA: TGTGCCAGCAGTATACGTAGGAACCCGGGACAAGGAAAAACCTACGAGCAGTACTTC.

Notes on this clonotype: One junction end disagrees with the germline gene, perhaps due to a read error. The rearrangement links TRBV11-2 to TRBJ2-3; weak D call: TRBD1 (5 bases). Germline V gene lookup returns CDR1 SGHAT and CDR2 FQNNGV. The CDR3 sequence is 16 residues long. CDR3 DNA: TGTGCCAGCAGCTTAGGACAGACCCTCTTCACAGATACGCGGTATTTT. This translates into CASSLGQTLFTDTRYF.

Notes on this clonotype: This may come from a read error, since a much larger clone is one base off. The V and J genes are TRBV29-1 and TRBJ2-1; D is possibly TRBD1 (5 bases). This CDR3 spans 13 amino acids. Trimming took 7 bases from V and 13 from J, leaving 23 bases between them. The germline gives CDR1 SQVTM, CDR2 ANQGSEA. For the CDR3, the DNA is TGCAGCGCCCGCACAGGAACTGGCGAGACCCAGTTCTTC. Encoded protein: CSARTGTGETQFF.

V and J are TRBV7-9 and TRBJ2-7; D may be TRBD1 (6 bases). The CDR3 extends over 13 amino acids. Germline values: CDR1 SEHNR, CDR2 FQNEAQ (reference sequence). V shed 7 bases and J shed 2 bases, with 12 bases lying between them. Here the CDR3 reads CASTVGTTYEQYF. The DNA for the CDR3 is TGTGCCAGCACCGTCGGGACAACCTACGAGCAGTACTTC.

The J gene is TRBJ1-2, the V gene TRBV12-3 or TRBV12-4, with D possibly TRBD1 on 5 matching bases. V gave up 4 bases and J gave up 2 bases, with 14 bases separating them. The CDR3 has 15 amino acids. CDR3 coding DNA: TGTGCCAGCAGTTGGGGGGGGAAGGCAAACTATGGCTACACCTTC. As protein: CASSWGGKANYGYTF.

There are a few counts of this clonotype. One end of the junction varies from germline; a read error may be responsible. V usage is TRBV7-9 and J usage is TRBJ2-1; TRBD2 matches at 9 bases. The CDR3 is 15 residues long. Germline CDR1 is SEHNR and CDR2 is FQNEAQ (reference sequence). DNA for the CDR3: TGTGCCAGCAGCCTTAGCGGGGGATTCTACAGTGAGCAGTTCTTC. This codes for CASSLSGGFYSEQFF.

This clonotype was counted a few times. The V gene is TRBV28, the J gene TRBJ2-3, with TRBD1 matching 9 bases. Germline V gene data show CDR1 as MDHEN and CDR2 as SYDVKM. The ends lost 6 bases at V and 0 bases at J; junction bases unmatched: 1. The CDR3 covers 14 residues. The CDR3 loop reads CASRTGGSTDTQYF. CDR3 in DNA: TGTGCCAGCAGGACAGGGGGAAGCACAGATACGCAGTATTTT.

This chain uses TRBV6-2 or TRBV6-3 with TRBJ2-7; perhaps TRBD1 as D (6 bases). V lost 6 bases and J 12 bases, leaving 48 bases between the germline ends. CDR1 and CDR2 from the germline V gene are MNHEY and SVGEGT. This CDR3 is built from 22 residues. CDR3 sequence reads: CASSHRITGTRPSSHLLRGGYF. The CDR3 DNA reads TGTGCCAGCAGCCACAGAATCACTGGGACGCGCCCCTCATCACACTTACTACGAGGGGGGTACTTC.

This clonotype has at least ten counts. This chain links TRBV12-3 or TRBV12-4 with TRBJ2-3; D remains ambiguous. The V end lost 3 bases, the J end lost 4 bases, and 8 bases lay between the germline ends. The CDR3 contains 13 residues. CDR3 amino acids: CASSLLLADTQYF. The CDR3, as DNA: TGTGCCAGCAGTTTGTTGCTCGCAGATACGCAGTATTTT.

About this clonotype itself: At one end, the junction sequence differs from germline, possibly due to a read error. The chain has TRBV27 and TRBJ2-1; 7 positions agree with TRBD2. Germline CDR1 reads MNHEY; CDR2 reads SMNVEV (reference sequence). This CDR3 spans 16 amino acids. The CDR3 DNA reads TGTGCCTGCAGTACGGGACTACACGCTACCTATAATGAGCAGTTCTTC. Its translation: CACSTGLHATYNEQFF.

In regard to this clonotype: This may come from a read error, since a much larger clone is one base off. This chain joins TRBV5-8 and TRBJ2-5, with TRBD1 matching 10 bases. This CDR3 has 15 residues. The V gene end was trimmed by 5 bases and the J gene end by 7 bases; junction bases not matched to a gene: 11. Per germline, CDR1 SGHTS and CDR2 YDEGEE. Here the CDR3 DNA reads TGTGCCAGCAGTCCGGGACAGGGGACGTGGGGGACCCAGTACTTC. It encodes CASSPGQGTWGTQYF.

In regard to this clonotype: A much larger clone differs by one base, so this may be a read error. V usage is TRBV15 and J usage is TRBJ1-6; unclear D gene. Germline V gives CDR1 LNHNV, CDR2 YYDKDF (reference sequence). The CDR3 runs to 15 residues. Here the CDR3 reads CATSPKRTYNLPLHF. DNA of the CDR3: TGTGCCACCAGCCCTAAGAGAACGTATAATTTACCCCTCCACTTT. Full variable domain (remainder filled in from reference TRBV15 and TRBJ1-6): DAMVIQNPRYQVTQFGKPVTLSCSQTLNHNVMYWYQQKSSQAPKLLFHYYDKDFNNEADTPDNFQSRRPNTSFCFLDIRSPGLGDTAMYLCATSPKRTYNLPLHFGNGTRLTVT.

The CDR3 nucleotides are TGTGCCAGCGGTTCCTCCGGTAGCAATCAGCCCCAGCATTTT. Its protein is CASGSSGSNQPQHF. The chain recombines TRBV12-3 or TRBV12-4 with TRBJ1-5; D unclear. This CDR3 region has 14 residues. V was pared by 8 bases and J by 0 bases, with 11 bases between.